This T cell receptor (beta chain) was profiled in a study of control samples from healthy donors and cancer patients. The repertoire was sequenced with immunoSEQ multiplex PCR; TCRdb's copy has only in-frame clones and lacks some. The sample contains roughly 100,000 clones, more than 85% of which appear only once. V trimming: 1 base; J trimming: 5 bases; junction bases outside the gene matches: 7. Germline values: CDR1 MNHEY, CDR2 SVGAGI. The CDR3 has 16 amino acids. The sample comprised blood. The chain links TRBV6-5 to TRBJ2-5, with 10 bases lining up with TRBD2. The TCR was taken from a man between 25 and 39 years old in good health. The CDR3 spells CASSYFERGGRETQYF. The CDR3 nucleotides are TGTGCCAGCAGTTACTTCGAGCGGGGGGGCCGTGAGACCCAGTACTTC.